The 15 T cell receptor beta chains reported below all come from one sample, sequenced in a study of blood T cell repertoires in COVID-19. TCRdb's table, derived via immunoSEQ multiplex PCR, lists solely in-frame clones and lacks some. The sample has hundreds of thousands of clones; about 91% are singletons. The sample was PBMCs or T cells enriched from blood (not recorded which). The source of these receptors is a woman aged 18-30 years who had recovered from COVID-19.

This rearrangement joins TRBV7-9 to TRBJ2-2; D gene ambiguous. Trimming pared 2 bases from V and 1 base from J, leaving 8 bases between. Germline lookup yields CDR1 SEHNR and CDR2 FQNEAQ (reference sequence). The CDR3 contains 15 residues. CDR3 loop: CASSLYTMNTGELFF. CDR3 nucleotides: TGTGCCAGCAGCTTATACACTATGAACACCGGGGAGCTGTTTTTT.

The chain combines TRBV9 with TRBJ2-3; D is ambiguous. In germline, CDR1 is SGDLS, CDR2 YYNGEE. V shed 0 bases and J shed 1 base, with 9 bases lying between them. This CDR3 is built from 15 residues. The CDR3 reads CASSVGSQGTDTQYF. The CDR3, as DNA: TGTGCCAGCAGCGTAGGTAGTCAGGGCACAGATACGCAGTATTTT.

The sample holds one count of this clone. This chain links TRBV19 with TRBJ1-4; 7 nucleotides agree with TRBD1. The CDR3 has 15 residues. CDR1 and CDR2 (germline): LNHDA, SQIVND (reference sequence). V shed 7 bases, J shed 3 bases, and the junction held 8 bases outside the gene matches. The CDR3 reads CASTARQGPNEKLFF. The CDR3 coding sequence is TGTGCCAGTACAGCACGACAGGGCCCTAATGAAAAACTGTTTTTT.

CDR3 nucleotides: TGCGCCAGCAGCCAAGATTGGGGGGGTCTCTACAATGAGCAGTTCTTC. Protein product: CASSQDWGGLYNEQFF. V is TRBV4-3 and J is TRBJ2-1, with TRBD2 matching 7 bases. The CDR3 is 16 residues long. The J segment lost 3 bases and the V segment lost 0 bases, leaving 5 bases of the junction unmatched. Germline lookup yields CDR1 LGHNA and CDR2 YSLEER.

This chain uses TRBV3-1 (or the pseudogene TRBV3-2) with TRBJ2-7, with 8 bases fitting TRBD1. Unmatched junction bases numbered 1, after V lost 2 bases and J lost 1 base. CDR1 is LGHDT, CDR2 YNNKEL, per germline (reference sequence). The CDR3 is made up of 14 amino acids. CDR3 DNA: TGTGCCAGCAGCCAATACAGGGGGTCCTACGAGCAGTACTTC. Translating it yields CASSQYRGSYEQYF.

The V and J genes are TRBV9 and TRBJ1-5; TRBD1 might be the D (5 bases). Germline CDR1 and CDR2: SGDLS and YYNGEE. V lost 4 bases to trimming and J lost 7 bases, with 15 bases between them. The CDR3 sequence is 14 residues long. The CDR3, as DNA: TGTGCCAGCAGCCCCGCCGGGGGATCCCAGCCCCAGCATTTT. It codes for CASSPAGGSQPQHF.

V gene TRBV7-9 combines with J gene TRBJ2-7, with 9 nucleotides matching TRBD1. Germline V gene sequence: CDR1 SEHNR, CDR2 FQNEAQ (reference sequence). This CDR3 contains 14 residues. V shed 3 bases, J shed 6 bases, and the junction held 6 bases outside the gene matches. The CDR3 is CASSFRDRVSEQYF. The DNA of the CDR3 is TGTGCCAGCAGCTTTCGGGACAGGGTCTCCGAGCAGTACTTC.

The rearrangement uses TRBV28 and TRBJ2-7; D may be TRBD2 (6 bases). This CDR3 region has 8 residues. CDR1 and CDR2 from the germline V gene are MDHEN and SYDVKM. V lost 11 bases and J 7 bases, leaving 6 bases between the germline ends. CDR3 sequence: CAGGEQYF. In DNA form, the CDR3 reads TGTGCCGGGGGGGAGCAGTACTTC.

The gene calls are TRBV6-2 or TRBV6-3 and TRBJ1-1; the D is unclear. CDR3 length: 13 residues. Germline V gives CDR1 MNHEY, CDR2 SVGEGT. V lost 2 bases and J 4 bases, leaving 8 bases between the germline ends. The CDR3 nucleotides read TGTGCCAGCAGTTACGTTCAGATCACTGAAGCTTTCTTT. Its translation: CASSYVQITEAFF.

The V call is TRBV3-1 (or the pseudogene TRBV3-2), the J call TRBJ2-7; the match to TRBD1 covers 9 bases. V was clipped by 3 bases and J by 7 bases; unmatched bases: 10. CDR3 length: 15 residues. Germline loops: CDR1 LGHDT, CDR2 YNNKEL (reference sequence). CDR3 in DNA: TGTGCCAGCAGCCAGATAACCGGGACAGGGAATGAGCAGTACTTC. Protein product: CASSQITGTGNEQYF.

The gene calls are TRBV7-9 and TRBJ1-2, with TRBD1 as a possible D gene (6 bases). V lost 5 bases and J lost 6, with 13 bases in between. CDR3 size: 13 residues. Per germline, CDR1 SEHNR and CDR2 FQNEAQ (reference sequence). The CDR3 DNA follows: TGTGCCAGCAGCCACGGAAGGGACAATGGCTACACCTTC. It yields the protein CASSHGRDNGYTF.

This sequence joins TRBV5-1 and TRBJ2-5, with a weak D call TRBD1 (6 bases). The CDR3 has 14 residues. Germline CDR1 reads SGHRS; CDR2 reads YFSETQ. The V and J ends lost 6 bases and 1 base respectively, with 13 bases between them. The CDR3 sequence: CASKRGTGQETQYF. DNA for the CDR3: TGCGCCAGCAAGAGGGGGACGGGCCAAGAGACCCAGTACTTC.

This clone was seen a handful of times. The V and J genes are TRBV7-2 and TRBJ1-6; D uncertain. Trimming cost V 5 bases and J 0 bases, with 20 bases left between them. The CDR3 contains 19 residues. CDR1 SGHTA and CDR2 FQGNSA come from the germline V gene. The CDR3 sequence is CASSPREGRTSSYNSPLHF. As DNA, the CDR3 is TGTGCCAGCAGCCCCCGGGAAGGCAGGACGAGCTCCTATAATTCACCCCTCCACTTT. The full variable domain, completed using reference TRBV7-2 and TRBJ1-6, is GAGVSQSPSNKVTEKGKDVELRCDPISGHTALYWYRQSLGQGLEFLIYFQGNSAPDKSGLPSDRFSAERTGGSVSTLTIQRTQQEDSAVYLCASSPREGRTSSYNSPLHFGNGTRLTVT.

The rearrangement uses TRBV19 and TRBJ1-1, with a weak D call TRBD1 (5 bases). Per the germline V gene, CDR1 is LNHDA and CDR2 is SQIVND (reference sequence). With 5 bases removed from V and 12 bases from J, the gap between germline ends came to 10 bases. This CDR3 spans 10 amino acids. CDR3 sequence: CASSAGNTFF. Here the CDR3 DNA reads TGTGCCAGTAGTGCAGGGAATACTTTCTTT.

The V and J genes are TRBV19 and TRBJ1-3; no clear D gene. The germline V gene encodes CDR1 LNHDA and CDR2 SQIVND (reference sequence). The CDR3 is made up of 15 amino acids. V lost 2 bases and J 0 bases, leaving 8 bases between the germline ends. CDR3 sequence: CASSISENSGNTIYF. CDR3 DNA: TGTGCCAGTAGTATATCGGAGAACTCTGGAAACACCATATATTTT.